Listed here is a single T cell receptor beta chain. Its antigen is currently unknown. In TCRdb, the reads were re-called with MiXCR into one record per CDR3 protein. The repertoire has 20,000 or so distinct CDR3 sequences, 20% to 25% of them found once; the top ten carry about nine tenths. The data are from a study of T cell repertoires in cytomegalovirus infection. The sequencing here drew on CD8+ T cells from cultured PBMCs, taken from culture after CMV antigen stimulation. This receptor was identified in a human donor in good health (CMV status not recorded). Some clones in this sample may be carry-over from other donors' samples.

This chain's CDR3 is CSVDPFTGEYGYTF. DNA of the CDR3: TGCAGCGTTGACCCATTCACAGGGGAATATGGCTACACCTTC. This chain uses TRBV29-1 with TRBJ1-2, with 7 bases lining up with TRBD1. The CDR3 consists of 14 residues. The V and J ends lost 3 bases and 5 bases, in that order; junction bases with no gene match: 9. Germline lookup yields CDR1 SQVTM and CDR2 ANQGSEA. The variable domain in full, with the rest retrieved from reference TRBV29-1 and TRBJ1-2, is SAVISQKPSRDICQRGTSLTIQCQVDSQVTMMFWYRQQPGQSLTLIATANQGSEATYESGFVIDKFPISRPNLTFSTLTVSNMSPEDSSIYLCSVDPFTGEYGYTFGSGTRLTVV.